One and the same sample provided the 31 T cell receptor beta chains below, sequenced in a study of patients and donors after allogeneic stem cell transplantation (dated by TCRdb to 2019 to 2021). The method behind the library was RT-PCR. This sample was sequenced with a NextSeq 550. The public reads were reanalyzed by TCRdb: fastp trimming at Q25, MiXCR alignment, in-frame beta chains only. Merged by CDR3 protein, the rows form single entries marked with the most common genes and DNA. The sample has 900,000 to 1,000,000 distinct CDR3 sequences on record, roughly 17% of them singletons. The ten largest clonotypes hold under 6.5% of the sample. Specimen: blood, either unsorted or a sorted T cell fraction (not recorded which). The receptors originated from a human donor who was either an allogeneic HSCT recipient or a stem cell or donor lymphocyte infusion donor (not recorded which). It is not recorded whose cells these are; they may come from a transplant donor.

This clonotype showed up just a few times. CDR3 sequence: CASSPQGSNTEAFF. The CDR3 nucleotides read TGTGCCAGCTCACCCCAGGGGAGCAACACTGAAGCTTTCTTT. This sequence joins TRBV18 and TRBJ1-1; perhaps TRBD1 as D (6 bases). Trimming stripped 3 bases from V and 2 bases from J, with 10 bases between. CDR1 and CDR2 (germline): KGHSH, LQKENI. The CDR3 length is 14 residues.

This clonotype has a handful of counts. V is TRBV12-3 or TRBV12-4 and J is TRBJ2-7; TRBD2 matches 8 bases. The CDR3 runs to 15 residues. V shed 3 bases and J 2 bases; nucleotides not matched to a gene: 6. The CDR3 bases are TGTGCCAGCAGTTTTCAGGGACTAGTTGCCTACGAGCAGTACTTC. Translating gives CASSFQGLVAYEQYF.

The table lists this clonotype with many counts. The chain's CDR3 is CASSLAALPDTQYF. The CDR3 DNA reads as TGTGCCAGCAGTTTAGCGGCGCTTCCAGATACGCAGTATTTT. The chain links TRBV12-3 or TRBV12-4 to TRBJ2-3; the D is unclear. The CDR3 covers 14 residues. The V end was cut by 0 bases, the J end by 4 bases, with 8 bases between.

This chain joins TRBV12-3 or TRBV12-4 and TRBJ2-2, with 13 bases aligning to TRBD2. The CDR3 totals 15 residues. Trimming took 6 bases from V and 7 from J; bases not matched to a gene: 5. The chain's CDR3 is CASSPTSGRLGELFF. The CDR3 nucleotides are TGTGCCAGCAGCCCGACTAGCGGGAGGCTCGGGGAGCTGTTTTTT.

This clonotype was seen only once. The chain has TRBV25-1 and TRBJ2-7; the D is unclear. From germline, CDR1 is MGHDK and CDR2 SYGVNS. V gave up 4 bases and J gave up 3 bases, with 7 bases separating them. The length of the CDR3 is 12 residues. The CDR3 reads CASSGPVYEQYF. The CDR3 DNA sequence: TGTGCCAGCAGTGGCCCAGTCTACGAGCAGTACTTC.

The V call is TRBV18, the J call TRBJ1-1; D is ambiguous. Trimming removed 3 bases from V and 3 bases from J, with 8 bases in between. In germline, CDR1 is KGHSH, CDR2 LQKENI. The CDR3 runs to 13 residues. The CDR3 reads CASSPLGHTEAFF. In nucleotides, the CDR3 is TGTGCCAGCTCACCGTTGGGTCACACTGAAGCTTTCTTT.

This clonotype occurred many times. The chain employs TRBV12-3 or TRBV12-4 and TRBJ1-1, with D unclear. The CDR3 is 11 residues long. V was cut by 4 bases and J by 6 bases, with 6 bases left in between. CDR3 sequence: CASSSRAEAFF. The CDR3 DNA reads TGTGCCAGCAGTTCCCGGGCTGAAGCTTTCTTT.

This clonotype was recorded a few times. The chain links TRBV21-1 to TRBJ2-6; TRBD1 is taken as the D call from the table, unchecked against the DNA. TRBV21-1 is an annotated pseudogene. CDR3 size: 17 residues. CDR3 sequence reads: CASPGTGLPSGANVLTF. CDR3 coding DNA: TGTGCCAGCCCCGGGACCGGTTTACCGTCTGGGGCCAACGTCCTGACTTTC.

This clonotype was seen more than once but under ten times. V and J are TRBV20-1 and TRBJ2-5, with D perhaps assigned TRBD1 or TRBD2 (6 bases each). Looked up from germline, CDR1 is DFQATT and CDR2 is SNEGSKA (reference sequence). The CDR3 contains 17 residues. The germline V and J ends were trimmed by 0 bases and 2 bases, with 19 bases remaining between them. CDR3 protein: CSARDNVGRGPQETQYF. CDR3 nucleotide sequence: TGCAGTGCTAGAGATAACGTGGGACGGGGGCCTCAAGAGACCCAGTACTTC.

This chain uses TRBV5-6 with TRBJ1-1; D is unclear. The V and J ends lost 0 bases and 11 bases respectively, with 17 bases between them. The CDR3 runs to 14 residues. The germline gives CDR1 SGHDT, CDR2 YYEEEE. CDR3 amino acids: CASSLDRNVVAAFF. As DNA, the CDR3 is TGTGCCAGCAGCTTGGACCGAAATGTTGTCGCGGCTTTCTTT.

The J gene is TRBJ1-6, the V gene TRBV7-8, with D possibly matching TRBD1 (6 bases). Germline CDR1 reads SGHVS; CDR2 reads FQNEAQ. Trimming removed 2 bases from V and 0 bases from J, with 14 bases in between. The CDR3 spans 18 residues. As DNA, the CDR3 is TGTGCCAGCAGCTTAACGCGACAGGCCAGCTCCTATAATTCACCCCTCCACTTT. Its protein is CASSLTRQASSYNSPLHF.

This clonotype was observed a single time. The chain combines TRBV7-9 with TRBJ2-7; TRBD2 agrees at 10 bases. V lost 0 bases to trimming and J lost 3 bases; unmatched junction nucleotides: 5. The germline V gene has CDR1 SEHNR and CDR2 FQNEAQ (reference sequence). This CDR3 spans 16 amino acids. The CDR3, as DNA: TGTGCCAGCAGCTTAGCTCCTAGCGGGGGACTCTACGAGCAGTACTTC. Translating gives CASSLAPSGGLYEQYF. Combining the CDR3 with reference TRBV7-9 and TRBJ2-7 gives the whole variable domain DTGVSQNPRHKITKRGQNVTFRCDPISEHNRLYWYRQTLGQGPEFLTYFQNEAQLEKSRLLSDRFSAERPKGSFSTLEIQRTEQGDSAMYLCASSLAPSGGLYEQYFGPGTRLTVT.

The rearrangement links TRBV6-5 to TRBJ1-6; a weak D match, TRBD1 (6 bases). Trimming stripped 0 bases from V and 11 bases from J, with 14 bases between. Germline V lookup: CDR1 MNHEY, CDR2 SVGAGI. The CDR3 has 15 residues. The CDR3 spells CASSYSGAWAAPLHF. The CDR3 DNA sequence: TGTGCCAGCAGTTACTCGGGGGCCTGGGCCGCACCCCTCCACTTT.

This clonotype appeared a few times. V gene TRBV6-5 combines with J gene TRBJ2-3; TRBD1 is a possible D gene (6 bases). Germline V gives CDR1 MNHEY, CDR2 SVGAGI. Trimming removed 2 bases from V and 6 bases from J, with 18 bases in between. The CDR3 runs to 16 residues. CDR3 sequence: CASSYLTGLGSDTQYF. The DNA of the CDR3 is TGTGCCAGCAGTTACCTAACAGGGCTCGGGTCGGATACGCAGTATTTT.

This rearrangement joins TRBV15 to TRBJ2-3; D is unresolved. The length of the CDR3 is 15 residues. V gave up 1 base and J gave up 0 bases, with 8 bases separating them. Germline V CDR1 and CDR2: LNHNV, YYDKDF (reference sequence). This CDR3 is CATSRVVGSTDTQYF. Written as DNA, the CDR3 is TGTGCCACCAGCAGAGTGGTAGGCAGCACAGATACGCAGTATTTT. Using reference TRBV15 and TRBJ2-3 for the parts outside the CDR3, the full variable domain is DAMVIQNPRYQVTQFGKPVTLSCSQTLNHNVMYWYQQKSSQAPKLLFHYYDKDFNNEADTPDNFQSRRPNTSFCFLDIRSPGLGDTAMYLCATSRVVGSTDTQYFGPGTRLTVL.

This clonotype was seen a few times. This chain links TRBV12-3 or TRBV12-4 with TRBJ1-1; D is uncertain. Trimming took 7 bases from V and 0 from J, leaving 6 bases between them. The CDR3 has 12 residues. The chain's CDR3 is CASITVNTEAFF. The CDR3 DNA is TGTGCCAGCATAACAGTGAACACTGAAGCTTTCTTT.

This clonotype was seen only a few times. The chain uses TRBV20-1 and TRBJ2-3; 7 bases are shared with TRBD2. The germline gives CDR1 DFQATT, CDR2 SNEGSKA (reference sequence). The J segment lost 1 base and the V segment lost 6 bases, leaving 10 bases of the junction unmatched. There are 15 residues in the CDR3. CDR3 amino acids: CSALPPAGGTDTQYF. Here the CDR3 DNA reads TGCAGTGCCCTCCCCCCTGCGGGGGGCACAGATACGCAGTATTTT.

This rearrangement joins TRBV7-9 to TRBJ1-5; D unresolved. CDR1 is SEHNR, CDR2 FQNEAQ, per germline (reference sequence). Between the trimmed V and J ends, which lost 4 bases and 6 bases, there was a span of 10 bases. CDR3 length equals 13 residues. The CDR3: CASSSKGGQPQHF. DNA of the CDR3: TGTGCCAGCAGCTCGAAGGGAGGTCAGCCCCAGCATTTT.

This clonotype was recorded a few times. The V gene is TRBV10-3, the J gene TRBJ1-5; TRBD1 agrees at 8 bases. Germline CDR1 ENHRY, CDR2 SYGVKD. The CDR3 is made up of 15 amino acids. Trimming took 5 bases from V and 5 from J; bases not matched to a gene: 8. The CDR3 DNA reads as TGTGCCATCAGTCCCGGGACAGGTTCCTATCAGCCCCAGCATTTT. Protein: CAISPGTGSYQPQHF.

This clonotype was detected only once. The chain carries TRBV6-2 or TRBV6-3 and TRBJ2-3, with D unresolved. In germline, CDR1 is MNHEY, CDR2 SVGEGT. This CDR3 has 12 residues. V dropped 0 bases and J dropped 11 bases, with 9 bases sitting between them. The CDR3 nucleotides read TGTGCCAGCAGTTACTCGACTCGTGGGCAGTATTTT. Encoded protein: CASSYSTRGQYF.

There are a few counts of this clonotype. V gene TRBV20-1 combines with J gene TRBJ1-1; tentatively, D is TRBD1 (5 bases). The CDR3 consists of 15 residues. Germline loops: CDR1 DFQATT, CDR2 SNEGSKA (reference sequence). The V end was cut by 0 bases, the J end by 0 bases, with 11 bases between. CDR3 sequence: CSAREMSGLNTEAFF. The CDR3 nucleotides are TGCAGTGCTAGAGAAATGTCAGGGCTGAACACTGAAGCTTTCTTT.

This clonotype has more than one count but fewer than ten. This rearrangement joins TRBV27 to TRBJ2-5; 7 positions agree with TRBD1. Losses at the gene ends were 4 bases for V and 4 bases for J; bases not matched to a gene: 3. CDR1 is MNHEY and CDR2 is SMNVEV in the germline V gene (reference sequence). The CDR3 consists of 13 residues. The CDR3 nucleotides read TGTGCCAGCAGTTCAGGGGACAGAGAGACCCAGTACTTC. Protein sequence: CASSSGDRETQYF.

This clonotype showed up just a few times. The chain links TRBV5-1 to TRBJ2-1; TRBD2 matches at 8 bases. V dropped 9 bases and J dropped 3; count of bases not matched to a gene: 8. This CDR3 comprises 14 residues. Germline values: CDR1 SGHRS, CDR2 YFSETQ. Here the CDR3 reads CATHPGLDYNEQFF. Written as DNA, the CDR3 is TGCGCCACCCACCCGGGACTAGACTACAATGAGCAGTTCTTC. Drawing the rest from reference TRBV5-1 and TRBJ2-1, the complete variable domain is KAGVTQTPRYLIKTRGQQVTLSCSPISGHRSVSWYQQTPGQGLQFLFEYFSETQRNKGNFPGRFSGRQFSNSRSEMNVSTLELGDSALYLCATHPGLDYNEQFFGPGTRLTVL.

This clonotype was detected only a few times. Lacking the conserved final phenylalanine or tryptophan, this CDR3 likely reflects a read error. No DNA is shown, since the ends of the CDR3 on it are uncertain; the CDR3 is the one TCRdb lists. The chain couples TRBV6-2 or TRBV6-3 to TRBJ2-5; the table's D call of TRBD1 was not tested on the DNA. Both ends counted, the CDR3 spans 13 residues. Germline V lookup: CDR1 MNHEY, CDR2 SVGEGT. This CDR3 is CASSYSSDITFEA.

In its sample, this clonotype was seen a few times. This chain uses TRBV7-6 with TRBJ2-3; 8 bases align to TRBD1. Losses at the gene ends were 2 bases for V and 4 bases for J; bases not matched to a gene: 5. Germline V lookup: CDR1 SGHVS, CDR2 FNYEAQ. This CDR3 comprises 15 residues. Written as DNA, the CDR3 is TGTGCCAGCAGCTTAATGGACAGGGAGGCAGATACGCAGTATTTT. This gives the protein CASSLMDREADTQYF.

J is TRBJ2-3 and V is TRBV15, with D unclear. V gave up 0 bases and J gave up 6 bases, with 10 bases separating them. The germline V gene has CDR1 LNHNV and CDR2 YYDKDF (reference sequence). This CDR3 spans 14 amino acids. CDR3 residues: CATSRDQFMDTQYF. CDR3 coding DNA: TGTGCCACCAGCAGAGATCAGTTCATGGATACGCAGTATTTT.

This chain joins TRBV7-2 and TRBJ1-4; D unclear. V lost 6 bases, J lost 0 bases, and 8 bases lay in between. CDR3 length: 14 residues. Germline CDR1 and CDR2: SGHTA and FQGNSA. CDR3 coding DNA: TGTGCCAGCAGGGGCCAGGCAACTAATGAAAAACTGTTTTTT. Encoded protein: CASRGQATNEKLFF.

CDR3 nucleotides: TGCAGTGCTCCGGCTCGTGGGGCCTACGAGCAGTACTTC. The encoded protein is CSAPARGAYEQYF. V gene TRBV20-1 combines with J gene TRBJ2-7; D remains unclear. Trimming stripped 5 bases from V and 2 bases from J, with 13 bases between. There are 13 residues in the CDR3. Germline values: CDR1 DFQATT, CDR2 SNEGSKA (reference sequence).

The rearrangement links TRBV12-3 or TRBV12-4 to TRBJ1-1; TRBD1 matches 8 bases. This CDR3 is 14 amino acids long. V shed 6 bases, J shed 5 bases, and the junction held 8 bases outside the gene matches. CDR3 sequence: CASRSQGAWTEAFF. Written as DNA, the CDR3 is TGTGCCAGCAGGTCTCAGGGGGCCTGGACTGAAGCTTTCTTT.

The CDR3 DNA is TGTGCCTTATTAACCGGACAGGCCAATGAGCAGTTCTTC. Protein: CALLTGQANEQFF. The chain uses TRBV30 and TRBJ2-1; 7 nucleotides agree with TRBD1. V was pared by 7 bases and J by 6 bases, with 9 bases of the junction left unmatched. The CDR3 covers 13 residues. Germline V gene sequence: CDR1 GTSNPN, CDR2 SVGIG (reference sequence).

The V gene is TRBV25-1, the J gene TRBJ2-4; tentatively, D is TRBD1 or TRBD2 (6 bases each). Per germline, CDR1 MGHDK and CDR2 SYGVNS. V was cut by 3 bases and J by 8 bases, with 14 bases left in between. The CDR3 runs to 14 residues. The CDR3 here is CASSEAPGGHIQYF. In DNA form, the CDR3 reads TGTGCCAGCAGTGAGGCCCCTGGGGGGCACATTCAGTACTTC. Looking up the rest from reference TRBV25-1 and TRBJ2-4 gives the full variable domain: EADIYQTPRYLVIGTGKKITLECSQTMGHDKMYWYQQDPGMELHLIHYSYGVNSTEKGDLSSESTVSRIRTEHFPLTLESARPSHTSQYLCASSEAPGGHIQYFGAGTRLSVL.